The 9 T cell receptor beta chains reported below all come from one sample, sequenced in a study of blood T cell repertoires in COVID-19. This table comes from immunoSEQ multiplex PCR, and its TCRdb copy is limited to in-frame clones, with some not included. The data contain about 130,000 clones, around four fifths of them singletons. Sequencing used peripheral blood. The receptors originated from a man in his 60s with acute or convalescent COVID-19.

Comment on this clone: Other DNA sequences from this sample encode an identical CDR3 as well. CDR3 nucleotide sequence: TGTGCCAGCAGCCCCCGGGACAGGCGCAATCAGCCCCAGCATTTT. It yields the protein CASSPRDRRNQPQHF. The rearrangement joins TRBV5-6 to TRBJ1-5; 8 bases fit TRBD1. This CDR3 is built from 15 residues. V shed 4 bases and J 2 bases; nucleotides not matched to a gene: 5. From germline, CDR1 is SGHDT and CDR2 YYEEEE.

This clone was seen many times. The rearrangement uses TRBV6-5 and TRBJ2-3; D perhaps matches TRBD2 (5 bases). The CDR3 is made up of 14 amino acids. Germline values: CDR1 MNHEY, CDR2 SVGAGI. V lost 8 bases and J 0 bases, leaving 12 bases between the germline ends. The CDR3 DNA reads as TGTGCCAGCCAAGCGGATTCTAGCACAGATACGCAGTATTTT. Protein product: CASQADSSTDTQYF.

CDR3 DNA: TGTGCCTGGAGGTCGGGAAGCTCCTATAATTCACCCCTCCACTTT. Translated: CAWRSGSSYNSPLHF. The V gene is TRBV30, the J gene TRBJ1-6; D not certain. V was pared by 3 bases and J by 0 bases, with 9 bases between. This CDR3 has 15 amino acids. Germline-derived CDR1 and CDR2 are GTSNPN and SVGIG (reference sequence).

The CDR3 protein is CASSPDSGNTIYF. CDR3 bases: TGTGCCAGCAGCCCCGACAGTGGAAACACCATATATTTT. The chain carries TRBV7-3 and TRBJ1-3, with D possibly TRBD1 on 5 matching bases. Trimming removed 5 bases at V and 3 bases at J, with 8 bases between. Germline V gene lookup returns CDR1 SGHTA and CDR2 FQGTGA. There are 13 residues in the CDR3.

The chain has TRBV5-1 and TRBJ2-1; 11 bases agree with TRBD2. Germline values: CDR1 SGHRS, CDR2 YFSETQ. This CDR3 region has 14 residues. V gave up 4 bases and J gave up 7 bases; unmatched junction bases: 4. The CDR3: CASSLGLAENEQFF. CDR3 DNA sequence: TGCGCCAGCAGCCTGGGACTAGCGGAAAATGAGCAGTTCTTC.

V gene TRBV6-5 combines with J gene TRBJ1-6; D is ambiguous. The CDR3 totals 16 residues. V lost 2 bases to trimming and J lost 7 bases, with 15 bases between them. From germline, CDR1 is MNHEY and CDR2 SVGAGI. The CDR3 is CASSYVEGPLNSPLHF. Written as DNA, the CDR3 is TGTGCCAGCAGTTACGTCGAGGGTCCATTAAATTCACCCCTCCACTTT.

This chain uses TRBV5-1 with TRBJ1-2; perhaps TRBD1 as D (6 bases). The CDR3 totals 14 residues. Trimming took off 3 bases at V and 2 bases at J, with 11 bases between the two ends. Germline assignment: CDR1 SGHRS and CDR2 YFSETQ. In DNA, the CDR3 is TGCGCCAGCAGCTCATCCGGACAGAACTATGGCTACACCTTC. As protein: CASSSSGQNYGYTF.

The chain links TRBV27 to TRBJ2-7; D is ambiguous. Between the trimmed V and J ends, which lost 3 bases and 6 bases, there was a span of 9 bases. In germline, CDR1 is MNHEY, CDR2 SMNVEV (reference sequence). The CDR3 has 12 amino acids. This CDR3 is CASSFINGEQYF. The CDR3 nucleotides are TGTGCCAGCAGTTTTATAAACGGCGAGCAGTACTTC.

The table lists this clone with a few counts. The rearrangement joins TRBV30 to TRBJ1-2; TRBD1 agrees at 11 bases. V lost 4 bases to trimming and J lost 4 bases; unmatched junction nucleotides: 8. Germline V gene sequence: CDR1 GTSNPN, CDR2 SVGIG (reference sequence). The CDR3 length is 15 residues. The CDR3 sequence: CAWTQWGTGGYGYTF. In nucleotides, the CDR3 is TGTGCCTGGACCCAGTGGGGGACAGGGGGCTATGGCTACACCTTC.